This TCR beta chain is from a study of cytomegalovirus exposure and HLA in healthy donors. Findings and caveats of the study: Exclusion as indistinguishable affected some V segments, including TRBV6-2 and TRBV6-3. Fewer N-insertions than the roughly 670-donor mean were reportedly shown by an Asian-associated ancestry cluster in a later analysis. It was about 150 TCR beta chains that were listed as cytomegalovirus-associated.

V was clipped by 4 bases and J by 1 base; unmatched bases: 5. This CDR3 spans 17 amino acids. The germline V gene has CDR1 MDHEN and CDR2 SYDVKM. Amplification used 60 Vbeta primers and 13 Jbeta primers. Here immunoSEQ multiplex PCR was the method, and the copy in TCRdb shows in-frame clones only, minus some. The data show 200,000 or so clones, less than 85% seen once. In this sample, this clone turned up a few times. The target antigen is unknown. This clonotype was sampled from a man between 18 and 35 years old in good health and CMV-seronegative. Sequences were obtained from PBMCs. The chain combines TRBV28 with TRBJ2-2, with TRBD2 matching 11 bases. The CDR3 DNA reads as TGTGCCAGCAGTTACGCCGGGACTAGCGGGAACACCGGGGAGCTGTTTTTT. Translation: CASSYAGTSGNTGELFF.